This T cell receptor (beta chain) was recovered during a study of T cell repertoires in cytomegalovirus infection. Via MiXCR, TCRdb re-called the reads, giving one row per CDR3 protein. This sample carries more than 500,000 distinct CDR3 sequences, about 17% of them seen once, and the ten largest clones take about 24%. Study results and limitations: In two of eight donors, the top clonotype was HLA-C-restricted CMV-specific.

CDR3 length equals 16 residues. Germline lookup yields CDR1 SGHVS and CDR2 FNYEAQ. V shed 4 bases, J shed 6 bases, and the junction held 11 bases outside the gene matches. This clonotype showed up many times. The antigen remains unidentified. The TCR originated in a human donor in good health (CMV status not recorded). Some clones in this sample may be carry-over from other donors' samples. The sequencing input was CD8+ T cells from PBMCs. The rearrangement links TRBV7-6 to TRBJ2-3; 9 nucleotides agree with TRBD2. The CDR3 DNA follows: TGTGCCAGCAGCTCTCGAGGTGCGGGGGGGGACGATACGCAGTATTTT. Amino acid sequence: CASSSRGAGGDDTQYF.